This is a list of T cell receptor beta chains from one sample in a study of patients and donors after allogeneic stem cell transplantation. TCRdb analysed the RT-PCR reads with MiXCR anew, one entry per CDR3 protein. The table records about 850 distinct CDR3 sequences, around 25% of them present only once. Sequencing was performed on blood, either unsorted or a sorted T cell fraction (not recorded which). These receptor sequences come from a human donor who was either an allogeneic HSCT recipient or a stem cell or donor lymphocyte infusion donor (not recorded which). It is not recorded whose cells these are; they may come from a transplant donor. Both conserved end residues are part of each CDR3. D genes are given only for firm matches. Expanded clones get a size class; other rows say once, few or many, or leave the size out.

CDR3: CASSYWAGPSYEQYF
DNA: TGTGCCAGCAGTTACTGGGCAGGGCCCTCCTACGAGCAGTACTTC
size: NA
J: TRBJ2-7
V: TRBV6-2/TRBV6-3
D: NA

CDR3: CATRPGAGTGLVQETQYF
DNA: TGTGCCACCCGACCGGGGGCAGGGACTGGACTAGTCCAAGAGACCCAGTACTTC
size: NA
J: TRBJ2-5
V: TRBV6-2/TRBV6-3
D: NA

CDR3: CASSLDSIYNEQFF
DNA: TGTGCCAGCAGCTTGGACAGCATTTACAATGAGCAGTTCTTC
size: large
J: TRBJ2-1
V: TRBV7-3
D: NA

CDR3: CASSHGQVEETQYF
DNA: TGTGCCAGCAGCCACGGACAGGTAGAAGAGACCCAGTACTTC
size: NA
J: TRBJ2-5
V: TRBV11-2
D: TRBD1

CDR3: CSARGGQGRTYEQYF
DNA: TGCAGTGCTAGAGGAGGACAGGGGCGCACCTACGAGCAGTACTTC
size: NA
J: TRBJ2-7
V: TRBV20-1
D: TRBD1

CDR3: CASTLPRRTEAFF
DNA: TGTGCCAGCACTCTTCCTCGAAGGACTGAAGCTTTCTTT
size: NA
J: TRBJ1-1
V: TRBV12-3/TRBV12-4
D: NA

CDR3: CASSVSGGPYNEQFF
DNA: TGTGCCAGCAGCGTTAGCGGGGGACCCTACAATGAGCAGTTCTTC
size: NA
J: TRBJ2-1
V: TRBV9
D: TRBD2

CDR3: CASSPDSSGANVLTF
DNA: TGTGCCAGCAGCCCAGACAGCTCTGGGGCCAACGTCCTGACTTTC
size: NA
J: TRBJ2-6
V: TRBV3-1
D: NA

CDR3: CAWSLGGQETQYF
DNA: TGTGCCTGGAGTCTGGGTGGACAAGAGACCCAGTACTTC
size: large
J: TRBJ2-5
V: TRBV30
D: NA

CDR3: CASREGGTRRAFF
DNA: TGTGCCAGCAGGGAAGGCGGCACCAGAAGAGCTTTCTTT
size: NA
J: TRBJ1-1
V: TRBV2
D: NA

CDR3: CASSLMQQANNEQFF
DNA: TGTGCCAGCAGCTTAATGCAACAAGCGAACAATGAGCAGTTCTTC
size: few
J: TRBJ2-1
V: TRBV11-2
D: NA

CDR3: CAWSVGIPYEQYF
DNA: TGTGCCTGGAGTGTAGGGATTCCCTACGAGCAGTACTTC
size: NA
J: TRBJ2-7
V: TRBV30
D: NA

CDR3: CASSPGSYEQYF
DNA: TGTGCCAGCAGTCCCGGGAGCTACGAGCAGTACTTC
size: few
J: TRBJ2-7
V: TRBV5-6
D: NA

CDR3: CASRDLGGDSGNTIYF
DNA: TGCGCCAGCAGGGACTTGGGGGGGGACTCTGGAAACACCATATATTTT
size: NA
J: TRBJ1-3
V: TRBV4-1
D: NA

CDR3: CASSRDFRSYEQYF
DNA: TGTGCCAGCAGTCGGGACTTCAGATCCTACGAGCAGTACTTC
size: NA
J: TRBJ2-7
V: TRBV6-1
D: NA

CDR3: CISVSEAPRGGRDTQYF
DNA: NA
size: NA
J: TRBJ2-3
V: TRBV7-5
D: NA

CDR3: CASSLTLAGGTDTQYF
DNA: TGTGCCAGCAGCTTAACACTAGCGGGGGGCACAGATACGCAGTATTTT
size: NA
J: TRBJ2-3
V: TRBV7-3
D: TRBD2

CDR3: CASSEGYTEAFF
DNA: TGTGCCAGCAGTGAGGGGTACACTGAAGCTTTCTTT
size: NA
J: TRBJ1-1
V: TRBV6-1
D: NA

CDR3: CSVDGQAWGTEAFF
DNA: TGCAGCGTTGATGGCCAGGCCTGGGGCACTGAAGCTTTCTTT
size: NA
J: TRBJ1-1
V: TRBV29-1
D: NA

CDR3: CASSFQQGGGETQYF
DNA: TGTGCCAGCAGCTTTCAGCAGGGTGGTGGAGAGACCCAGTACTTC
size: large
J: TRBJ2-5
V: TRBV7-2
D: NA

CDR3: CASSLGRESSYEQYF
DNA: TGCGCCAGCAGTCTGGGACGGGAGAGCTCCTACGAGCAGTACTTC
size: few
J: TRBJ2-7
V: TRBV4-3
D: NA

CDR3: CASSFAHSSYEQYF
DNA: TGTGCCAGCAGTTTCGCACACAGCTCCTACGAGCAGTACTTC
size: NA
J: TRBJ2-7
V: TRBV12-3/TRBV12-4
D: NA

CDR3: CASSNGETQYF
DNA: TGTGCCAGCAGCAACGGAGAGACCCAGTACTTC
size: NA
J: TRBJ2-5
V: TRBV7-2
D: NA

CDR3: CASSTQQRMNTEAFF
DNA: TGTGCCAGCAGTACGCAACAGCGGATGAACACTGAAGCTTTCTTT
size: few
J: TRBJ1-1
V: TRBV6-6
D: NA

CDR3: CASSGQGAENIQYF
DNA: TGTGCCAGCAGCGGACAGGGGGCCGAGAACATTCAGTACTTC
size: large
J: TRBJ2-4
V: TRBV21-1
D: NA

CDR3: CASSLGTHTEAFF
DNA: TGTGCCAGCAGCTTGGGGACCCACACTGAAGCTTTCTTT
size: NA
J: TRBJ1-1
V: TRBV5-6
D: NA

CDR3: CSVARVMNAGYTF
DNA: TGCAGCGTTGCGAGAGTCATGAACGCTGGCTACACCTTC
size: medium-sized
J: TRBJ1-2
V: TRBV29-1
D: NA

CDR3: CASQRTSTDTQYF
DNA: TGTGCCAGCCAACGAACTAGCACAGATACGCAGTATTTT
size: NA
J: TRBJ2-3
V: TRBV12-3/TRBV12-4
D: NA

CDR3: CASSGTGQGAEDTQYF
DNA: TGTGCCAGCAGCGGAACTGGACAGGGGGCGGAGGATACGCAGTATTTT
size: NA
J: TRBJ2-3
V: TRBV5-4
D: TRBD1

CDR3: CASTGTADYEQYF
DNA: TGCGCCAGCACAGGGACGGCGGACTACGAGCAGTACTTC
size: NA
J: TRBJ2-7
V: TRBV10-1
D: NA

CDR3: CASSNLLNQPQHF
DNA: TGTGCCAGTAGTAATCTCCTCAATCAGCCCCAGCATTTT
size: NA
J: TRBJ1-5
V: TRBV19
D: NA

CDR3: CASSRQFDSPLHF
DNA: TGTGCCAGCAGTCGCCAGTTCGATTCACCCCTCCACTTT
size: NA
J: TRBJ1-6
V: TRBV6-6
D: NA

CDR3: CASSEDRGHEQYF
DNA: TGTGCCAGCAGCGAGGACAGGGGCCACGAGCAGTACTTC
size: NA
J: TRBJ2-7
V: TRBV2
D: TRBD1

CDR3: CASSLGTGEQYF
DNA: TGTGCCAGCAGTTTAGGGACAGGCGAGCAGTACTTC
size: medium-sized
J: TRBJ2-7
V: TRBV12-3/TRBV12-4
D: TRBD1

CDR3: CASSPGTSGGRYNEQFF
DNA: TGTGCCAGCAGTCCCGGGACTAGCGGGGGGCGTTACAATGAGCAGTTCTTC
size: few
J: TRBJ2-1
V: TRBV7-3
D: TRBD2

CDR3: CASSYGGNYGYTF
DNA: TGTGCCAGCAGTTACGGGGGAAACTATGGCTACACCTTC
size: NA
J: TRBJ1-2
V: TRBV6-5
D: NA

CDR3: CASSLSRGGLTDTQYF
DNA: TGTGCCAGCAGCTTATCGCGGGGGGGCCTCACAGATACGCAGTATTTT
size: NA
J: TRBJ2-3
V: TRBV5-6
D: TRBD2

CDR3: CASSADTNSPLHF
DNA: TGTGCCAGCAGCGCGGACACAAATTCACCCCTCCACTTT
size: large
J: TRBJ1-6
V: TRBV7-2
D: NA

CDR3: CSVGSGGSYEQYF
DNA: TGCAGCGTTGGTAGCGGGGGTTCCTACGAGCAGTACTTC
size: few
J: TRBJ2-7
V: TRBV29-1
D: TRBD2

CDR3: CASSLAYSSNYEQYF
DNA: TGTGCCAGCAGCTTAGCCTATTCTAGTAACTACGAGCAGTACTTC
size: NA
J: TRBJ2-7
V: TRBV7-2
D: NA